What follows is one TCR beta chain and its context. This CDR3 spans 12 amino acids. Trimming stripped 5 bases from V and 4 bases from J, with 9 bases between. Germline V CDR1 and CDR2: SGHKS, YYEKEE (reference sequence). Assay used: immunoSEQ multiplex PCR; TCRdb lists only in-frame clones, some missing. The data hold 150,000 to 200,000 clones, with around 91% observed a single time. The source of the sample is a study of control samples from healthy donors and cancer patients. V is TRBV5-5 and J is TRBJ1-2, with D unresolved. This sequence was found in a woman aged 50 to 65 in good health. Sequencing was done on a sample of blood. The DNA of the CDR3 is TGTGCCAGCAGACAAGATGTCTATGGCTACACCTTC. Protein: CASRQDVYGYTF.